This T cell receptor beta chain was found in a study of blood T cells in healthy people across ages. Study-wide results and caveats: Aged donors had fewer naive CD4+ cells and lower diversity than long-lived donors.

A sample-barcoded 5' primer and a J-beta primer mix were used in a second PCR of roughly 6 to 11 cycles. A single record per CDR3 protein comes from TCRdb applying MiXCR to the 5' RACE reads. The sample consists of 650,000 or so distinct CDR3 sequences, roughly half of them appearing once. Regarding this clonotype: The antigen is not known.

From germline, CDR1 is SGHTA and CDR2 FQGNSA. The CDR3 runs 14 residues. This TCR came from a woman of 80 years or more in good health. The rearrangement joins TRBV7-2 to TRBJ2-7; D is possibly TRBD1 (8 bases). The J call is uncertain, as TRBJ2-5 better fits the DNA end. Specimen: blood. The CDR3 region has the DNA TGTGCCAGCAGCCATACAGGGGGGGAAGAGACCCAGTACTTC. It codes for CASSHTGGEETQYF.